Below, 23 T cell receptor beta chains from the same sample are listed, as sequenced in a study of control samples from healthy donors and cancer patients. Using immunoSEQ multiplex PCR, the repertoire was profiled, and TCRdb retains in-frame clones only, with some absent. The top ten hold less than 15% of the sample, which has 100,000 to 120,000 clones, approximately 83% seen once. What was sequenced was blood. All receptors derive from a woman in her forties or fifties in good health.

This chain links TRBV27 with TRBJ1-1, with TRBD1 identical over 7 bases. The CDR3 runs 13 residues. Trimming took 8 bases from V and 4 from J; bases not matched to a gene: 7. Germline V gene lookup returns CDR1 MNHEY and CDR2 SMNVEV (reference sequence). The CDR3, as DNA: TGTGCCAGCTCCGACAGGGCTCGCACTGAAGCTTTCTTT. Protein sequence: CASSDRARTEAFF.

V gene TRBV24-1 combines with J gene TRBJ2-3; 8 positions agree with TRBD1. Germline CDR1 is KGHDR and CDR2 is SFDVKD. The CDR3 loop spans 16 amino acids. Trimming removed 6 bases from V and 5 bases from J; junction bases left unmatched: 12. CDR3 nucleotides: TGTGCCACCAGTCCCTCCGGGCAGGGGGCGGGAGATACGCAGTATTTT. Translating gives CATSPSGQGAGDTQYF.

The genes are TRBV5-4 and TRBJ1-2; D perhaps matches TRBD1 (6 bases). CDR1 is SGHNT, CDR2 YYREEE, per germline (reference sequence). Deletions cut 6 bases from V and 4 bases from J, with 16 bases between. This CDR3 region has 14 residues. The DNA for the CDR3 is TGTGCCAGCACCCTATCACAGGGCGGCTATGGCTACACCTTC. It codes for CASTLSQGGYGYTF.

This chain links TRBV6-5 with TRBJ1-6; D remains ambiguous. Trimming stripped 6 bases from V and 10 bases from J, with 13 bases between. The CDR3 runs to 13 residues. Germline CDR1 reads MNHEY; CDR2 reads SVGAGI. The chain's CDR3 is CASSDRRGSPLHF. CDR3 coding DNA: TGTGCCAGCAGCGACCGCAGAGGATCACCCCTCCACTTT.

This chain connects TRBV28 to TRBJ2-1; maybe TRBD2 (5 bases). In germline, CDR1 is MDHEN, CDR2 SYDVKM. Between the trimmed V and J ends, which lost 5 bases and 0 bases, there was a span of 14 bases. This CDR3 region has 16 residues. In DNA, the CDR3 is TGTGCCAGCAGTAGTATAGCGCGGAGCTCCTACAATGAGCAGTTCTTC. Residues: CASSSIARSSYNEQFF.

This clone appeared a single time. The rearrangement links TRBV11-1 to TRBJ2-7, with no clear D. Trimming removed 4 bases at V and 0 bases at J, with 7 bases between. The CDR3 is 13 amino acids. Germline CDR1 SGHAT, CDR2 FQDESV (reference sequence). CDR3 in DNA: TGTGCCAGCAGCTGGAGTAGCTCCTACGAGCAGTACTTC. Its protein is CASSWSSSYEQYF.

This chain connects TRBV5-6 to TRBJ1-5, with a tentative D call TRBD1 (5 bases). CDR3 size: 16 residues. V lost 4 bases and J 3 bases, leaving 17 bases between the germline ends. Germline CDR1 reads SGHDT; CDR2 reads YYEEEE. Here the CDR3 reads CASSLTGTGNNQPQHF. CDR3 coding DNA: TGTGCCAGCAGCCTGACCGGGACGGGAAACAATCAGCCCCAGCATTTT.

This clone was counted once. This chain links TRBV9 with TRBJ2-3; TRBD2 agrees at 9 bases. The CDR3 loop spans 15 amino acids. Germline loops: CDR1 SGDLS, CDR2 YYNGEE. The J segment lost 2 bases and the V segment lost 5 bases, leaving 6 bases of the junction unmatched. CDR3 protein: CASRQSGGNTDTQYF. In DNA, the CDR3 is TGTGCCAGCAGACAGAGCGGGGGGAACACAGATACGCAGTATTTT.

This clone was seen once. The chain couples TRBV5-4 to TRBJ2-1, with D unclear. Trimming shortened V by 7 bases and J by 8 bases, and 16 bases separated the two germline ends. The length of the CDR3 is 13 residues. CDR1 SGHNT and CDR2 YYREEE come from the germline V gene (reference sequence). The CDR3 DNA is TGTGCCAGCCAAGTGGTGGGTAAGGATGAGCAGTTCTTC. This translates into CASQVVGKDEQFF.

V gene TRBV7-3 combines with J gene TRBJ2-5; D unclear. This CDR3 has 13 amino acids. V gave up 1 base and J gave up 3 bases, with 6 bases separating them. Germline loops: CDR1 SGHTA, CDR2 FQGTGA. The CDR3 sequence is CASSLNTKETQYF. CDR3 in DNA: TGTGCCAGCAGCTTAAATACAAAAGAGACCCAGTACTTC.

The chain carries TRBV5-1 and TRBJ2-5; TRBD2 matches 7 bases. Per the germline V gene, CDR1 is SGHRS and CDR2 is YFSETQ. The CDR3 is made up of 15 amino acids. The V and J ends lost 0 bases and 1 base, in that order; junction bases with no gene match: 3. CDR3: CASSLAWGGQETQYF. CDR3 in DNA: TGCGCCAGCAGCTTGGCCTGGGGGGGCCAAGAGACCCAGTACTTC.

The CDR3 region has the DNA TGTGCCATCAGTGAGAGAGGCAGCCCAAGGGGCTATGGCTACACCTTC. As protein: CAISERGSPRGYGYTF. V and J are TRBV10-3 and TRBJ1-2; D might be TRBD1 (5 bases). Trimming cost V 2 bases and J 4 bases, with 17 bases left between them. In germline, CDR1 is ENHRY, CDR2 SYGVKD. This CDR3 has 16 residues.

This clone has ten or more counts. This sequence joins TRBV4-3 and TRBJ1-1; D possibly corresponds to TRBD1 (5 bases). From germline, CDR1 is LGHNA and CDR2 YSLEER. Trimming took off 3 bases at V and 1 base at J, with 6 bases between the two ends. The CDR3 has 13 amino acids. The CDR3 reads CASSHTGNTEAFF. CDR3 nucleotides: TGCGCCAGCAGCCATACAGGGAACACTGAAGCTTTCTTT.

The chain carries TRBV5-4 and TRBJ2-7, with D uncertain. This CDR3 has 15 residues. Germline CDR1 is SGHNT and CDR2 is YYREEE (reference sequence). With 0 bases removed from V and 3 bases from J, the gap between germline ends came to 13 bases. The CDR3 protein is CASSLVGRNGYEQYF. The CDR3 nucleotides are TGTGCCAGCAGCTTGGTTGGCCGAAACGGCTACGAGCAGTACTTC.

The J gene is TRBJ1-2, the V gene TRBV11-2; tentative D call: TRBD1 (6 bases). Looked up from germline, CDR1 is SGHAT and CDR2 is FQNNGV. Between the trimmed V and J ends, which lost 5 bases and 1 base, there was a span of 14 bases. The CDR3 is 15 residues long. The CDR3 region is CASSTRTDNNYGYTF. As DNA, the CDR3 is TGTGCCAGCAGCACACGGACAGACAATAACTATGGCTACACCTTC.

The V gene is TRBV7-2, the J gene TRBJ1-1; 9 nucleotides match TRBD1. Looked up from germline, CDR1 is SGHTA and CDR2 is FQGNSA. The CDR3 length is 15 residues. V lost 0 bases, J lost 5 bases, and 4 bases stayed unmatched. CDR3 nucleotides: TGTGCCAGCAGCTTAGCGCCTGGGACAGGGACTGAAGCTTTCTTT. It is translated as CASSLAPGTGTEAFF. Looking up the rest from reference TRBV7-2 and TRBJ1-1 gives the full variable domain: GAGVSQSPSNKVTEKGKDVELRCDPISGHTALYWYRQSLGQGLEFLIYFQGNSAPDKSGLPSDRFSAERTGGSVSTLTIQRTQQEDSAVYLCASSLAPGTGTEAFFGQGTRLTVV.

Many counts were recorded for this clone. CDR3 bases: TGTGCCAGCAGTTCCCAGCGGACAGGGTGGGACACTGAAGCTTTCTTT. Its protein is CASSSQRTGWDTEAFF. The chain links TRBV28 to TRBJ1-1; 8 bases fit TRBD1. Per the germline V gene, CDR1 is MDHEN and CDR2 is SYDVKM. The CDR3 is made up of 16 amino acids. Trimming took 4 bases from V and 3 from J; bases not matched to a gene: 10.

The rearrangement uses TRBV7-8 and TRBJ2-1; D not certain. Between the trimmed V and J ends, which lost 5 bases and 6 bases, there was a span of 8 bases. There are 12 residues in the CDR3. Looked up from germline, CDR1 is SGHVS and CDR2 is FQNEAQ. The CDR3 DNA follows: TGTGCCAGCAGCCAGCCCCCCAATGAGCAGTTCTTC. It yields the protein CASSQPPNEQFF.

The chain combines TRBV9 with TRBJ1-1, with 10 positions matching TRBD1. The germline gives CDR1 SGDLS, CDR2 YYNGEE. CDR3 length equals 14 residues. J lost 6 bases, V lost 1 base, and 3 bases had no gene match. The CDR3 nucleotides read TGTGCCAGCAGCGTACGGGACAGGGGTGCTGAAGCTTTCTTT. Protein sequence: CASSVRDRGAEAFF.

The V call is TRBV29-1, the J call TRBJ1-3; no clear D gene. The germline V gene encodes CDR1 SQVTM and CDR2 ANQGSEA. There are 14 residues in the CDR3. Trimming shortened V by 7 bases and J by 0 bases, and 13 bases separated the two germline ends. As DNA, the CDR3 is TGCAGCGCCCAGGACGGAAGCTCTGGAAACACCATATATTTT. It specifies CSAQDGSSGNTIYF. The full variable domain, in which reference TRBV29-1 and TRBJ1-3 provide the parts outside the CDR3, is SAVISQKPSRDICQRGTSLTIQCQVDSQVTMMFWYRQQPGQSLTLIATANQGSEATYESGFVIDKFPISRPNLTFSTLTVSNMSPEDSSIYLCSAQDGSSGNTIYFGEGSWLTVV.

V and J are TRBV7-9 and TRBJ1-3; D gene ambiguous. This CDR3 contains 15 residues. Germline CDR1 and CDR2: SEHNR and FQNEAQ (reference sequence). Trimming removed 0 bases from V and 4 bases from J, with 10 bases in between. The CDR3 loop reads CASSLASVAGNTIYF. The CDR3 nucleotides read TGTGCCAGCAGCTTAGCATCTGTAGCGGGAAACACCATATATTTT.

The J gene is TRBJ2-1, the V gene TRBV28; D possibly corresponds to TRBD1 (5 bases). The germline gives CDR1 MDHEN, CDR2 SYDVKM. V lost 5 bases and J 0 bases, leaving 11 bases between the germline ends. The length of the CDR3 is 15 residues. CDR3 sequence reads: CASSRTRTSYNEQFF. The CDR3 DNA reads as TGTGCCAGCAGTAGGACACGTACCTCCTACAATGAGCAGTTCTTC.

This chain uses TRBV5-6 with TRBJ1-2, with D maybe TRBD1 (6 bases). The CDR3 covers 14 residues. V lost 0 bases, J lost 4 bases, and 10 bases lay in between. The germline V gene encodes CDR1 SGHDT and CDR2 YYEEEE. DNA of the CDR3: TGTGCCAGCAGCTTGGAGGGGGATGTCTATGGCTACACCTTC. Translated: CASSLEGDVYGYTF. The full variable domain, completed using reference TRBV5-6 and TRBJ1-2, is DAGVTQSPTHLIKTRGQQVTLRCSPKSGHDTVSWYQQALGQGPQFIFQYYEEEERQRGNFPDRFSGHQFPNYSSELNVNALLLGDSALYLCASSLEGDVYGYTFGSGTRLTVV.